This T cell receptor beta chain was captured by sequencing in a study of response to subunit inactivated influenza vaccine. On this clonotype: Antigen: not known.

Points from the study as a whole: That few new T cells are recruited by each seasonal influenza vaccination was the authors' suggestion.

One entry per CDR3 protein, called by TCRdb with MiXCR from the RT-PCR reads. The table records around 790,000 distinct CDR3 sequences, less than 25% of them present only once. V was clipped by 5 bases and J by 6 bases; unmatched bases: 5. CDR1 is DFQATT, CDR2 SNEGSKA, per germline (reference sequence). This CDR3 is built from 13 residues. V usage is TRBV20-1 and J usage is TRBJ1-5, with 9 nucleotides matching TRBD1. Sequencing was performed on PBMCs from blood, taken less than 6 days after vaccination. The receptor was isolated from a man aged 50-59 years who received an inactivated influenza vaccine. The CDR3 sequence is CSAGRTGAQPQHF. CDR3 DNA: TGCAGTGCTGGAAGGACAGGGGCTCAGCCCCAGCATTTT.